The 29 T cell receptor beta chains in this list originate from one sample, sequenced in a study of CD8 T cells in Susac syndrome. The RNA input was about 0.5 to 1 ug, and it was reverse transcribed with random hexamers. A single record per CDR3 protein comes from TCRdb applying MiXCR to the immunoSEQ multiplex PCR reads. The profile shows 200,000 or so distinct CDR3 sequences, around 95% of them singletons. The sequenced material came from CD4+ T cells from PBMCs. The receptors originated from a human donor with Susac syndrome.

J is TRBJ1-2 and V is TRBV5-6, with D maybe TRBD1 (5 bases). The CDR3 is 13 residues long. Trimming pared 3 bases from V and 8 bases from J, leaving 14 bases between. The germline V gene has CDR1 SGHDT and CDR2 YYEEEE. The CDR3, as DNA: TGTGCCAGCAGCTCCCCGGGGGGGAACGGCTACACCTTC. Its translation is CASSSPGGNGYTF.

The V and J genes are TRBV27 and TRBJ1-2; D is unclear. Germline CDR1 MNHEY, CDR2 SMNVEV (reference sequence). Trimming took 4 bases from V and 7 from J, leaving 10 bases between them. The CDR3 runs to 12 residues. As DNA, the CDR3 is TGTGCCAGCAGTTCAGCCTTGGGTGGCTACACCTTC. It translates to CASSSALGGYTF.

The gene calls are TRBV18 and TRBJ2-3; D gene uncertain. The CDR3 is 15 residues long. V was trimmed by 2 bases and J by 0 bases, leaving 9 bases between them. CDR1 is KGHSH, CDR2 LQKENI, per germline. The CDR3 loop reads CASSPIPASTDTQYF. The DNA for the CDR3 is TGTGCCAGCTCACCAATTCCCGCTAGCACAGATACGCAGTATTTT.

In this sample, this clonotype turned up a few times. This chain uses TRBV5-4 with TRBJ2-5; 12 bases map to TRBD2. The trim removed 0 bases at V and 5 bases at J, leaving 2 bases unmatched. Germline CDR1 and CDR2: SGHNT and YYREEE (reference sequence). The CDR3 length is 15 residues. This CDR3 is CASSLGLAGAETQYF. CDR3 in DNA: TGTGCCAGCAGCTTGGGACTAGCGGGGGCGGAGACCCAGTACTTC.

The V call is TRBV20-1, the J call TRBJ2-7, with 10 bases that match TRBD1. V shed 3 bases, J shed 5 bases, and the junction held 10 bases outside the gene matches. From germline, CDR1 is DFQATT and CDR2 SNEGSKA (reference sequence). This CDR3 is built from 15 residues. The CDR3 loop is CSARGPGQGRDEQYF. The CDR3 DNA sequence: TGCAGTGCTAGGGGTCCGGGACAGGGGAGAGACGAGCAGTACTTC.

The chain carries TRBV27 and TRBJ2-7; weak D call: TRBD2 (7 bases). Trimming removed 7 bases at V and 2 bases at J, with 18 bases between. Germline V gene data show CDR1 as MNHEY and CDR2 as SMNVEV (reference sequence). This CDR3 is 15 amino acids long. The CDR3 spells CASKRQRDTTYEQYF. CDR3 DNA: TGTGCCAGCAAAAGACAGCGGGACACTACCTACGAGCAGTACTTC.

The V call is TRBV20-1, the J call TRBJ1-1; maybe TRBD1 (5 bases). CDR3 length: 14 residues. V dropped 5 bases and J dropped 4 bases, with 17 bases sitting between them. Germline assignment: CDR1 DFQATT and CDR2 SNEGSKA (reference sequence). The chain's CDR3 is CSARSQGSATEAFF. The CDR3 DNA follows: TGCAGTGCTCGGTCCCAGGGAAGTGCCACTGAAGCTTTCTTT.

CDR3 DNA: TGTGCCAGCAGCTTGGACAGGGGGCTTAACTATGGCTACACCTTC. Translated, it gives CASSLDRGLNYGYTF. This chain joins TRBV5-4 and TRBJ1-2; TRBD1 aligns across 9 bases. CDR1 and CDR2 (germline): SGHNT, YYREEE (reference sequence). Losses at the gene ends were 0 bases for V and 1 base for J; bases not matched to a gene: 1. The length of the CDR3 is 15 residues.

This chain joins TRBV12-3 or TRBV12-4 and TRBJ2-1, with 7 bases identical to TRBD1. This CDR3 region has 15 residues. The J segment lost 0 bases and the V segment lost 7 bases, leaving 6 bases of the junction unmatched. In DNA form, the CDR3 reads TGTGCCAGCAAACCACAGGGGAGCTCCTACAATGAGCAGTTCTTC. Amino acid sequence: CASKPQGSSYNEQFF.

The rearrangement uses TRBV21-1 and TRBJ1-2. TRBV21-1 is an annotated pseudogene. The CDR3 consists of 14 residues. Written as DNA, the CDR3 is TGTGCCAGCAGCACAGGGTCCTATCTGGATGGCTACACCTTC. Its translation: CASSTGSYLDGYTF.

The J gene is TRBJ1-3, the V gene TRBV12-3 or TRBV12-4; D is unresolved. V was shortened by 3 bases and J by 4 bases, with 7 bases between the two germline ends. This CDR3 region has 13 residues. CDR3 residues: CASSFLEGNTIYF. Here the CDR3 DNA reads TGTGCCAGCAGTTTCTTGGAGGGAAACACCATATATTTT.

The CDR3, as DNA: TGTGCCAGCAGTGGGTCTAGCGGTTATCAAGAGACCCAGTACTTC. It yields the protein CASSGSSGYQETQYF. J is TRBJ2-5 and V is TRBV2, with TRBD2 identical over 7 bases. Trimming cost V 4 bases and J 2 bases; bases outside gene matches: 7. The CDR3 is made up of 15 amino acids. Germline CDR1 and CDR2: SNHLY and FYNNEI.

V is TRBV3-1 and J is TRBJ1-2; D gene uncertain. Germline V gives CDR1 LGHDT, CDR2 YNNKEL (reference sequence). The CDR3 has 13 amino acids. V was pared by 3 bases and J by 8 bases, with 13 bases between. The CDR3 sequence: CASSQSASRGYTF. The DNA for the CDR3 is TGTGCCAGCAGCCAGAGCGCCTCGCGAGGCTACACCTTC.

The genes are TRBV12-3 or TRBV12-4 and TRBJ2-1; 8 bases align to TRBD2. The CDR3 has 15 amino acids. The J segment lost 7 bases and the V segment lost 4 bases, leaving 9 bases of the junction unmatched. Written as DNA, the CDR3 is TGTGCCAGCAGTTGGCCCGGGGGGGTGGGGAATGAGCAGTTCTTC. The encoded protein is CASSWPGGVGNEQFF.

This chain joins TRBV11-2 and TRBJ2-5; D remains ambiguous. The V end lost 9 bases, the J end lost 1 base, and 12 bases lay between the germline ends. The germline V gene encodes CDR1 SGHAT and CDR2 FQNNGV. The CDR3 sequence is 13 residues long. The CDR3 coding sequence is TGTGCCAGTGGCACTGCCCGCCAAGAGACCCAGTACTTC. Translation: CASGTARQETQYF.

This rearrangement joins TRBV28 to TRBJ2-2, with TRBD1 identical over 7 bases. The V segment lost 4 bases and the J segment 2 bases; nucleotides outside the gene matches: 7. CDR3 length: 16 amino acids. Germline CDR1 and CDR2: MDHEN and SYDVKM. Here the CDR3 reads CASSSPGTANTGELFF. The CDR3, as DNA: TGTGCCAGCAGTTCTCCGGGGACAGCCAACACCGGGGAGCTGTTTTTT.

The J gene is TRBJ2-1, the V gene TRBV7-9, with 7 bases identical to TRBD2. The J segment lost 8 bases and the V segment lost 8 bases, leaving 9 bases of the junction unmatched. Germline values: CDR1 SEHNR, CDR2 FQNEAQ (reference sequence). The CDR3 totals 13 residues. The CDR3 here is CASLAGVRDEQFF. CDR3 in DNA: TGTGCCAGCCTCGCGGGGGTCAGGGATGAGCAGTTCTTC. The full variable domain, completed using reference TRBV7-9 and TRBJ2-1, is DTGVSQNPRHKITKRGQNVTFRCDPISEHNRLYWYRQTLGQGPEFLTYFQNEAQLEKSRLLSDRFSAERPKGSFSTLEIQRTEQGDSAMYLCASLAGVRDEQFFGPGTRLTVL.

This chain links TRBV5-1 with TRBJ2-3; 8 bases match TRBD2. The CDR3 contains 18 residues. Germline V gene sequence: CDR1 SGHRS, CDR2 YFSETQ. With 1 base clipped from V and 2 bases from J, the junction kept 12 bases outside the gene matches. The CDR3 nucleotides are TGCGCCAGCAGCTTGACTACTTTCAGCGGGGGCCTCACAGATACGCAGTATTTT. The encoded protein is CASSLTTFSGGLTDTQYF.

The chain couples TRBV11-2 to TRBJ2-1; TRBD2 agrees at 11 bases. This CDR3 region has 15 residues. Per germline, CDR1 SGHAT and CDR2 FQNNGV. J was trimmed by 5 bases and V by 7 bases; bases with no gene match: 7. The CDR3 loop reads CASKSGTSGHNEQFF. The DNA of the CDR3 is TGTGCCAGCAAATCCGGGACTAGCGGACACAATGAGCAGTTCTTC.

This clonotype came up once. V usage is TRBV28 and J usage is TRBJ1-5; D might be TRBD1 (5 bases). This CDR3 spans 15 amino acids. The ends were cut back, 5 bases at V and 4 bases at J, with 15 bases in the middle. Germline V gives CDR1 MDHEN, CDR2 SYDVKM. The CDR3 sequence is CASSPKGLKNQPQHF. The CDR3 nucleotides read TGTGCCAGCAGTCCCAAGGGGTTGAAAAATCAGCCCCAGCATTTT.

This sequence joins TRBV30 and TRBJ2-5, with D uncertain. The CDR3 runs to 14 residues. Trimming took 0 bases from V and 3 from J, leaving 11 bases between them. Germline CDR1 and CDR2: GTSNPN and SVGIG (reference sequence). CDR3 residues: CAWSVRQEKETQYF. For the CDR3, the DNA is TGTGCCTGGAGTGTACGCCAGGAAAAAGAGACCCAGTACTTC.

V gene TRBV30 combines with J gene TRBJ1-2; D is possibly TRBD1 (6 bases). The CDR3 covers 13 residues. The V end was cut by 6 bases, the J end by 2 bases, with 13 bases between. Germline V gene sequence: CDR1 GTSNPN, CDR2 SVGIG (reference sequence). The CDR3 nucleotides are TGTGCCTGCAGGGACACCCGAAACTATGGCTACACCTTC. Amino acids: CACRDTRNYGYTF.

The chain uses TRBV4-2 and TRBJ2-1; a weak D match, TRBD2 (5 bases). With 1 base removed from V and 2 bases from J, the gap between germline ends came to 9 bases. The CDR3 is made up of 15 amino acids. CDR1 LGHNA and CDR2 YNFKEQ come from the germline V gene. The CDR3 region has the DNA TGTGCCAGCAGCCAAGGTACGGGGACCTACAATGAGCAGTTCTTC. This translates into CASSQGTGTYNEQFF.

This rearrangement joins TRBV4-2 to TRBJ2-5; D gene uncertain. Germline CDR1 is LGHNA and CDR2 is YNFKEQ. The ends were cut back, 1 base at V and 5 bases at J, with 11 bases in the middle. This CDR3 spans 14 amino acids. Here the CDR3 reads CASSQVPEHETQYF. Here the CDR3 DNA reads TGTGCCAGCAGCCAAGTGCCGGAGCATGAGACCCAGTACTTC.

The rearrangement uses TRBV5-6 and TRBJ2-5; 10 bases match TRBD1. This CDR3 has 16 amino acids. J was trimmed by 7 bases and V by 4 bases; bases with no gene match: 13. Germline V gives CDR1 SGHDT, CDR2 YYEEEE. The CDR3 nucleotides are TGTGCCAGCAGCATTACTACGACAGGGGGCCCAGGGACCCAGTACTTC. Its translation: CASSITTTGGPGTQYF.

The CDR3 DNA reads as TGTGCCAGCATGAACTCGCCAGAATCCTATGGCTACACCTTC. It specifies CASMNSPESYGYTF. J is TRBJ1-2 and V is TRBV25-1, with D hard to call. V was shortened by 7 bases and J by 4 bases, with 16 bases between the two germline ends. Germline V gene lookup returns CDR1 MGHDK and CDR2 SYGVNS. This CDR3 is built from 14 residues.

This chain joins TRBV11-1 and TRBJ2-7; TRBD2 aligns across 12 bases. Germline assignment: CDR1 SGHAT and CDR2 FQDESV (reference sequence). The CDR3 loop spans 15 amino acids. The trim removed 5 bases at V and 7 bases at J, leaving 9 bases unmatched. The chain's CDR3 is CASSARLAGAEEQYF. DNA for the CDR3: TGTGCCAGCAGCGCCCGACTAGCGGGGGCAGAGGAGCAGTACTTC.

This chain connects TRBV30 to TRBJ1-2; D is unresolved. Germline V gene data show CDR1 as GTSNPN and CDR2 as SVGIG (reference sequence). V was clipped by 2 bases and J by 5 bases, with 15 bases between them. This CDR3 has 14 amino acids. The CDR3 DNA reads as TGTGCCTGGAGTCGAAACAAAGGAGAGTATGGCTACACCTTC. This sequence encodes CAWSRNKGEYGYTF. The complete variable domain, with remaining parts taken from reference TRBV30 and TRBJ1-2, reads SQTIHQWPATLVQPVGSPLSLECTVEGTSNPNLYWYRQAAGRGLQLLFYSVGIGQISSEVPQNLSASRPQDRQFILSSKKLLLSDSGFYLCAWSRNKGEYGYTFGSGTRLTVV.

This clonotype was detected only a few times. The rearrangement links TRBV18 to TRBJ1-1; 7 bases align to TRBD1. The germline CDR1 and CDR2 sequences are KGHSH and LQKENI. Trimming cost V 6 bases and J 0 bases; bases outside gene matches: 4. The CDR3 extends over 14 amino acids. CDR3: CASSPGQMNTEAFF. In DNA form, the CDR3 reads TGTGCCAGCTCCCCGGGACAGATGAACACTGAAGCTTTCTTT.